Listed below are T cell receptor beta chains from one sample, sequenced in a study of human T cells and chemical hapten exposure. TCRdb re-derived calls from the 5' RACE reads in MiXCR, one entry per CDR3 protein. This table has tens of thousands of distinct CDR3 sequences, about 16% appearing once. Receptor source: a female donor in good health. The CDR3 runs from the conserved cysteine through the conserved F or W. Where a row states a size, it is once, few, many or the class of an expanded clone; other rows omit it.

j_call v_call clone_size cdr3_aa
TRBJ2-3 TRBV20-1 . CSAPPRISTDTQYF
TRBJ2-1 TRBV28 few CASSLRGRGVTYNEQFF
TRBJ1-2 TRBV5-1 . CASSESIGYGYTF
TRBJ2-7 TRBV18 . CASSPGGAAYEQYF
TRBJ2-2 TRBV27 few CASSPRGLNTGELFF
TRBJ2-1 TRBV20-1 . CSAAGGRRGHNEQFF
TRBJ2-7 TRBV7-9 . CASRGDGSYYEQYF
TRBJ2-5 TRBV5-4 . CASSSDLAAKETQYF
TRBJ1-5 TRBV5-8 few CASSRGNQPQHF
TRBJ1-4 TRBV7-2 . CASSLAGGATNEKLFF
TRBJ2-3 TRBV5-1 . CASSSQDSTDTQYF
TRBJ1-6 TRBV19 . CASSPGGTSYNSPLHF
TRBJ2-3 TRBV20-1 few CSARDAGHATDTQYF
TRBJ2-3 TRBV28 . CASSLRGIRAVDTQYF
TRBJ1-1 TRBV12-3/TRBV12-4 few CASSFWEKNTEAFF
TRBJ2-3 TRBV5-1 . CASSLGSMGDTDTQYF
TRBJ2-5 TRBV6-5 . CASSYGGLAAAGETQYF
TRBJ1-2 TRBV5-5 few CASSFLVNYGYTF
TRBJ2-1 TRBV5-1 . CASSLPSGGALDEQFF
TRBJ2-7 TRBV20-1 few CSARDSRETGTAYEQYF
TRBJ1-5 TRBV7-9 many CASSPAGYSNQPQHF
TRBJ2-2 TRBV6-5 few CASSYPLAGRPGELFF
TRBJ2-1 TRBV11-2 many CASSLEPTPFNEQFF
TRBJ2-1 TRBV5-1 . CASSLATSYRDNEQFF
TRBJ2-1 TRBV24-1 . CATSDDRTGFNNEQFF
TRBJ2-7 TRBV30 . CAWSVPSTGEQYF
TRBJ2-5 TRBV3-1 few CASSPGLQETQYF
TRBJ2-3 TRBV5-1 . CASSLGGPRNTQYF
TRBJ2-3 TRBV27 few CASSLAGADTQYF
TRBJ2-1 TRBV27 . CASSLAVSSYNEQFF
TRBJ1-1 TRBV20-1 . CSARRPGQGPLGTEAFF
TRBJ1-1 TRBV6-5 . CASSSTGGGTEAFF
TRBJ2-7 TRBV10-3 few CAISERITTGDGTYEQYF
TRBJ2-7 TRBV20-1 many CSARDPAGGLEYF
TRBJ2-7 TRBV19 . CASSSRDTAYEQYF
TRBJ2-7 TRBV5-4 few CASSLGQGDEQYF
TRBJ1-2 TRBV28 . CASTLSGGYGYTF
TRBJ2-6 TRBV6-5 few CASSYSAGTAGANVLTF
TRBJ2-7 TRBV12-3/TRBV12-4 . CASSLAGTSGYEQYF
TRBJ2-3 TRBV6-5 . CASDPPRVTPLTDTQYF
TRBJ1-5 TRBV12-3/TRBV12-4 . CASSRTGRSNQPQHF
TRBJ1-6 TRBV6-5 . CASSEQTGNSPLHF
TRBJ1-1 TRBV20-1 . CSARDRDRGPDTEAFF
TRBJ2-1 TRBV20-1 . CSARDLVGGYNEQFF
TRBJ2-7 TRBV5-6 . CANPKSRREQYF
TRBJ2-2 TRBV29-1 . CSVEGGGNTGELFF
TRBJ1-5 TRBV5-6 few CASSLAQAKGNQPQHF
TRBJ2-3 TRBV29-1 . CSVERRGRTDTQYF
TRBJ1-5 TRBV10-3 . CAISPSPGANRGRDNQPQHF